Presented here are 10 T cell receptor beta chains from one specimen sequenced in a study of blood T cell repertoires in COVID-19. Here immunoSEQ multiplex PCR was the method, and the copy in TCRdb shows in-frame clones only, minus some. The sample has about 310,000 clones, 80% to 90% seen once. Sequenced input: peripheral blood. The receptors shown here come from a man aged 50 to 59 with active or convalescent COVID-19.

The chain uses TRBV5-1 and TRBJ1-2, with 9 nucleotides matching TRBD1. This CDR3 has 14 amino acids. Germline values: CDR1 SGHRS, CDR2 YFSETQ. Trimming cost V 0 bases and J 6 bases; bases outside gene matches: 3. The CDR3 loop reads CASSLAGTGNGYTF. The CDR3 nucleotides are TGCGCCAGCAGCTTGGCCGGGACAGGGAATGGCTACACCTTC.

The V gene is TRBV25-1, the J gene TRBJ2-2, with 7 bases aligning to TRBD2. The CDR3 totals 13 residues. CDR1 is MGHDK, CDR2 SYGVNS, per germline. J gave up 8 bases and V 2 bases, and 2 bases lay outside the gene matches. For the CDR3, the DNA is TGTGCCAGCAGTGAAAATAGCGGGGGGGAGCTGTTTTTT. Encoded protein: CASSENSGGELFF. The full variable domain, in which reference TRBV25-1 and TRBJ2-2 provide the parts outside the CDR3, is EADIYQTPRYLVIGTGKKITLECSQTMGHDKMYWYQQDPGMELHLIHYSYGVNSTEKGDLSSESTVSRIRTEHFPLTLESARPSHTSQYLCASSENSGGELFFGEGSRLTVL.

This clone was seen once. Here the CDR3 reads CATPRNGRGLLGSNQPQHF. CDR3 DNA: TGTGCCACCCCCAGGAACGGCAGGGGTCTGCTTGGTAGCAATCAGCCCCAGCATTTT. The chain combines TRBV24-1 with TRBJ1-5; perhaps TRBD1 as D (6 bases). With 9 bases removed from V and 0 bases from J, the gap between germline ends came to 26 bases. The CDR3 extends over 19 amino acids. Germline CDR1 reads KGHDR; CDR2 reads SFDVKD.

The DNA for the CDR3 is TGTGCCAGCAGAGTGGACAGGGTAAATTCACCCCTCCACTTT. This translates into CASRVDRVNSPLHF. This chain joins TRBV2 and TRBJ1-6; 8 nucleotides line up with TRBD1. The CDR3 totals 14 residues. V lost 6 bases, J lost 7 bases, and 5 bases stayed unmatched. Germline V gene data show CDR1 as SNHLY and CDR2 as FYNNEI.

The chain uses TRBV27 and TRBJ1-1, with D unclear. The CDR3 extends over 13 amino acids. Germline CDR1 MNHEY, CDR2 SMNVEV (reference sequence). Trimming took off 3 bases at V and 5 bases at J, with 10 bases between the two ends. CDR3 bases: TGTGCCAGCAGTTTTCTCGGAGAAACTGAAGCTTTCTTT. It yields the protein CASSFLGETEAFF.

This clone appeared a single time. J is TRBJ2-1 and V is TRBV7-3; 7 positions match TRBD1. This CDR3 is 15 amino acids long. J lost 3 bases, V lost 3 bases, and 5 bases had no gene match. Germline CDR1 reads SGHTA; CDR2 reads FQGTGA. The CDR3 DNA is TGTGCCAGCAGCTTTGGTGACAGGGACTACAATGAGCAGTTCTTC. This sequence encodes CASSFGDRDYNEQFF.

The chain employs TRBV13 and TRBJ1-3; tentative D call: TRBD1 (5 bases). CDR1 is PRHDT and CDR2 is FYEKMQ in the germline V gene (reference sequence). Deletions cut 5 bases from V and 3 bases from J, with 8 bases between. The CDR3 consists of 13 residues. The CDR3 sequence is CASSQGGGNTIYF. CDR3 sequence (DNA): TGTGCCAGCAGCCAGGGCGGTGGAAACACCATATATTTT.

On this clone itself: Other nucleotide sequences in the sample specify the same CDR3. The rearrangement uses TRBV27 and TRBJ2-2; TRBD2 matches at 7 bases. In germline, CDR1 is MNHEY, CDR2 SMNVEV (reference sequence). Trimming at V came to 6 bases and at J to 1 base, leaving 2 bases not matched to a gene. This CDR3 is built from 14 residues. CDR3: CASRRGRNTGELFF. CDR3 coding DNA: TGTGCCAGCAGGCGCGGGAGGAACACCGGGGAGCTGTTTTTT.

For the CDR3, the DNA is TGCAGTGCTAGTTGGACAGGGTCTATGTACTTC. It encodes CSASWTGSMYF. This chain uses TRBV20-1 with TRBJ2-7; 8 bases map to TRBD1. The germline CDR1 and CDR2 sequences are DFQATT and SNEGSKA (reference sequence). This CDR3 has 11 residues. After removal of 3 bases from V and 12 bases from J, the junction contained 7 bases not matched to a gene.

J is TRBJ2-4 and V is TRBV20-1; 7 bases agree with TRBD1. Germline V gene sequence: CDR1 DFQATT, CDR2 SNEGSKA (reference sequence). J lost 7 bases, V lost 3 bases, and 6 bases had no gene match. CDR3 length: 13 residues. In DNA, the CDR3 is TGCAGTGCTAGTGAGGGCAGGGGGAACATTCAGTACTTC. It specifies CSASEGRGNIQYF.